The sequence of this T cell receptor (beta chain) was determined in a study of blood T cell repertoires in COVID-19. Study context: Samples taken during acute and convalescent COVID-19 were collected in the United States, Italy and Spain. From T cells, B-cell-depleted T cells, or PBMCs came the material, which was cDNA or gDNA.

This clone was seen a handful of times. V lost 2 bases to trimming and J lost 6 bases, with 21 bases between them. CDR1 and CDR2 from the germline V gene are GTSNPN and SVGIG (reference sequence). This CDR3 has 16 amino acids. Authors' methods: From reference gene primer amplification, estimates of nucleated cell counts were derived. The data were produced by immunoSEQ multiplex PCR, yet TCRdb's version contains in-frame clones alone and is incomplete. D and trimming were read from the DNA, whereas the V and J calls and clone size are those reported in that table. Among about 220,000 clones listed, approximately 80% were seen once.

The TCR was taken from a human donor in a cohort sampled during active COVID-19. V usage is TRBV30 and J usage is TRBJ2-3; D is uncertain. The material sequenced was peripheral blood. The CDR3 reads CAWSFTSSSYGDTQYF. CDR3 DNA sequence: TGTGCCTGGAGTTTCACCTCCTCCTCTTATGGCGATACGCAGTATTTT. Using reference TRBV30 and TRBJ2-3 for the parts outside the CDR3, the full variable domain is SQTIHQWPATLVQPVGSPLSLECTVEGTSNPNLYWYRQAAGRGLQLLFYSVGIGQISSEVPQNLSASRPQDRQFILSSKKLLLSDSGFYLCAWSFTSSSYGDTQYFGPGTRLTVL.